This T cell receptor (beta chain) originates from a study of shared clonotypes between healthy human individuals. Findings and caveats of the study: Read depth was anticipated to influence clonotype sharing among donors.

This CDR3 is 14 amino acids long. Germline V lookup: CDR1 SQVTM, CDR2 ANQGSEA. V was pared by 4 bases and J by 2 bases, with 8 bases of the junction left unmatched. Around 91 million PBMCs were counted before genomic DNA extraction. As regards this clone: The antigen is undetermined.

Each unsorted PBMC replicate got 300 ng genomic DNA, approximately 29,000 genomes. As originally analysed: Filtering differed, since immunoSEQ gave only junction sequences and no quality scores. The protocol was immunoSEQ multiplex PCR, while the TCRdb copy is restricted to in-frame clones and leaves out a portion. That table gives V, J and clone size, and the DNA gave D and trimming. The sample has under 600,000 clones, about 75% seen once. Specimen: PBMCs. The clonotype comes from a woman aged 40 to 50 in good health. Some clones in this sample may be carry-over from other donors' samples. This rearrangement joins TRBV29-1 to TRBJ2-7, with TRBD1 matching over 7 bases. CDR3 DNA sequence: TGCAGCGTTGCCTTCAGGGGGACGACCTACGAGCAGTACTTC. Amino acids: CSVAFRGTTYEQYF.